This T cell receptor (beta chain) was sequenced for a study of beta chain features in type 1 diabetes. Expressed TCRB transcripts were sequenced because the entire RNA isolate underwent reverse transcription. Sequencing used immunoSEQ multiplex PCR; TCRdb keeps in-frame clones, though not all of them. Among about 470,000 clones listed, 30% were seen once. Donors contributed one heparinised blood draw apiece, averaging approximately 120 mL. There are 11 residues in the CDR3. Germline V CDR1 and CDR2: SGHTA, FQGNSA. V was shortened by 5 bases and J by 10 bases, with 11 bases between the two germline ends. This clone was seen more than once but under ten times.

The chain carries TRBV7-2 and TRBJ1-1; D is perhaps TRBD1 (6 bases). The sequenced material came from naive CD4+ T cells from blood. This receptor was obtained from a man between 18 and 29 years old in good health. The CDR3 loop reads CASSLTGLAFF. The CDR3 DNA sequence: TGTGCCAGCAGCCTAACAGGGTTAGCTTTCTTT.